This T cell receptor (beta chain) is from a study of control samples from healthy donors and cancer patients (dated by TCRdb to 2018 to 2021). About this clone: Its cognate antigen has yet to be identified. No base-level quality is on record; no much larger clone is a single base apart.

Libraries were constructed by the immunoSEQ multiplex PCR assay. Here the immuneACCESS table is served through TCRdb, limited to in-frame sequences with V and J called. Missing clones are a known gap in these copies; in checked studies unresolved V genes cover under half, and the rest lacks a known reason. For this sample the table gives under 70,000 clones, of which about nine tenths were detected only once. The ten biggest clones cover more than 12% of the sample. The sequence derives from a man aged 55 to 70 with head and neck cancer. The source material was PBMCs.

The bases are TGTGCCAGCAGCCCCCGGGCATCACGGGAAAAACTGTTTTTT. This codes for CASSPRASREKLFF. The chain was built from TRBV28 and TRBJ1-4, with the D gene uncertain. In the germline V gene, CDR1 corresponds to MDHEN and CDR2 to SYDVKM. At the junction V is shortened by 6 bases and J by 8 bases, with 16 bases in between. The CDR3 has 14 amino acids, counting the end cysteine and phenylalanine. CDR3 DNA is the only sequence kept; it has 42 bases, read in frame from the first base.